This is a list of T cell receptor beta chains from one sample in a study of cytomegalovirus exposure and HLA in healthy donors. The method was immunoSEQ multiplex PCR; TCRdb's version includes in-frame clones alone and lacks a portion of them. This table holds about 80,000 clones, under 80% found once. Input material: PBMCs. The source is a human donor in good health. The CDR3 runs from the conserved cysteine through the conserved F or W. The order of the fields is J gene, clone size, V gene, D gene, CDR3 protein, CDR3 DNA. The D gene is left open where the match is weak. A row's size may be missing; if present it is once, few, many or a size class.

TRBJ1-1 | . | TRBV7-8 | TRBD1 | CASSLGRGRGTEAFF | TGTGCCAGCAGCTTGGGCAGGGGGCGGGGCACTGAAGCTTTCTTT
TRBJ2-3 | . | TRBV6-5 | . | CASSYAGTDTQYF | TGTGCCAGCAGTTACGCGGGAACAGATACGCAGTATTTT
TRBJ1-2 | . | TRBV4-1 | . | CASSPGHTANYGYTF | TGCGCCAGCAGCCCGGGACACACCGCTAACTATGGCTACACCTTC
TRBJ2-1 | once | TRBV5-1 | . | CASSSGGLPRDEQFF | TGCGCCAGCAGCTCCGGGGGGCTACCTCGGGATGAGCAGTTCTTC
TRBJ1-2 | . | TRBV10-3 | TRBD1 | CAISGGTGEYYGYTF | TGTGCCATCAGTGGGGGGACAGGGGAATACTATGGCTACACCTTC
TRBJ2-5 | . | TRBV5-1 | TRBD1 | CASSSRDRQETQYF | TGCGCCAGCAGCTCCCGGGACAGACAAGAGACCCAGTACTTC
TRBJ2-1 | few | TRBV11-3 | TRBD2 | CASSVTQGGGPREQFF | TGTGCCAGCAGCGTAACCCAGGGCGGGGGGCCCCGTGAGCAGTTCTTC
TRBJ2-1 | . | TRBV11-2 | TRBD2 | CASSPGLADHNEQFF | TGTGCCAGCAGCCCAGGACTAGCGGACCACAATGAGCAGTTCTTC
TRBJ2-1 | . | TRBV4-3 | . | CASSQEGSRVGQFF | TGCGCCAGCAGCCAAGAGGGTTCCCGGGTAGGGCAGTTCTTC
TRBJ1-2 | once | TRBV6-6 | . | CASAEAGTRGTF | TGTGCCAGCGCCGAGGCGGGCACCCGCGGCACCTTC
TRBJ2-3 | few | TRBV12-5 | . | CASALDSPSQYF | TGTGCTAGTGCCCTAGACTCTCCCTCCCAGTATTTT
TRBJ1-6 | . | TRBV6-1 | . | CASTQQGRVNSPLHF | TGTGCCAGCACTCAGCAGGGGAGGGTTAATTCACCCCTCCACTTT
TRBJ2-3 | . | TRBV29-1 | TRBD2 | CSVARGGSTDTQYF | TGCAGCGTGGCTCGGGGAGGGTCTACAGATACGCAGTATTTT
TRBJ1-1 | . | TRBV27 | . | CASSLLRGGVLNTEAFF | TGTGCCAGCAGTTTATTACGGGGAGGGGTGTTGAACACTGAAGCTTTCTTT
TRBJ2-1 | . | TRBV5-1 | TRBD2 | CASSSGDYSLGEQFF | TGCGCCAGCTCCTCGGGGGACTACAGCCTTGGTGAGCAGTTCTTC
TRBJ1-3 | . | TRBV7-2 | . | CASSLSPKNRASGNTIYF | TGTGCCAGCAGCTTAAGCCCCAAGAACCGCGCCTCTGGAAACACCATATATTTT
TRBJ2-7 | . | TRBV19 | TRBD2 | CASSRSSGAHEQYF | TGTGCCAGTAGTAGGTCTAGCGGGGCCCACGAGCAGTACTTC
TRBJ2-5 | once | TRBV2 | TRBD2 | CASRGDQETQYF | TGTGCCAGCCGGGGGGACCAGGAGACCCAGTACTTC
TRBJ1-6 | . | TRBV27 | . | CASSFRVNSPLHF | TGTGCCAGCAGTTTTCGGGTAAATTCACCCCTCCACTTT
TRBJ2-7 | . | TRBV15 | TRBD2 | CATSKGKAGGTYEQYF | TGTGCCACCAGCAAGGGGAAAGCGGGGGGGACCTACGAGCAGTACTTC
TRBJ1-1 | . | TRBV9 | TRBD1 | CASSVGTADEAFF | TGTGCCAGCAGCGTCGGGACAGCTGATGAAGCTTTCTTT
TRBJ1-6 | . | TRBV10-2 | TRBD1 | CASSESSDRGSPNSPLHF | TGCGCCAGCAGTGAGTCAAGCGACAGGGGGAGCCCCAATTCACCCCTCCACTTT
TRBJ2-7 | . | TRBV4-1 | TRBD1 | CASSHRGQGAYEQYF | TGCGCCAGCAGCCACCGGGGACAGGGGGCCTACGAGCAGTACTTC
TRBJ1-1 | once | TRBV6-4 | TRBD1 | CASSAGGTEAFF | TGTGCCAGCAGTGCAGGGGGCACTGAAGCTTTCTTT
TRBJ2-1 | . | TRBV6-5 | . | CASSYRLPRDYEQFF | TGTGCCAGCAGTTATCGACTACCGAGGGACTATGAGCAGTTCTTC
TRBJ2-4 | . | TRBV7-8 | TRBD2 | CASSPGLASHGGKNIQYF | TGTGCCAGCTCACCGGGACTAGCGTCACACGGAGGCAAAAACATTCAGTACTTC
TRBJ2-7 | . | TRBV7-9 | TRBD1 | CASSLQRTGSREQYF | TGTGCCAGCAGCTTACAGCGGACAGGGTCGAGGGAGCAGTACTTC
TRBJ1-1 | once | TRBV6-5 | . | CASSTPQGMNTEAFF | TGTGCCAGCAGTACCCCCCAGGGGATGAACACTGAAGCTTTCTTT
TRBJ1-2 | . | TRBV11-2 | TRBD1 | CASSLGSNEGALPSYTF | TGTGCCAGCAGCTTAGGCTCCAACGAGGGGGCATTACCGAGCTACACCTTC
TRBJ2-2 | . | TRBV30 | . | CAWRVTRGTGELFF | TGTGCCTGGAGGGTGACCCGAGGGACCGGGGAGCTGTTTTTT
TRBJ2-5 | . | TRBV29-1 | . | CSATPGQETQYF | TGCAGCGCCACGCCGGGGCAAGAGACCCAGTACTTC
TRBJ1-2 | . | TRBV7-9 | TRBD1 | CASSATGGESYGYTF | TGTGCCAGCAGCGCAACAGGGGGCGAAAGCTATGGCTACACCTTC
TRBJ1-5 | . | TRBV19 | TRBD1 | CASSSFPRDRAQPQHF | TGTGCCAGCAGTTCCTTTCCCCGGGACAGGGCTCAGCCCCAGCATTTT
TRBJ2-5 | . | TRBV5-1 | . | CASSYGQKEETQYF | TGCGCCAGCAGCTACGGACAGAAAGAAGAGACCCAGTACTTC
TRBJ2-5 | once | TRBV11-2 | . | CASSLGPGASQETQYF | TGTGCCAGCAGCTTAGGCCCCGGAGCCAGCCAAGAGACCCAGTACTTC
TRBJ1-1 | . | TRBV6-5 | . | CASSFQGKNTEAFF | TGTGCCAGCAGTTTCCAGGGGAAGAACACTGAAGCTTTCTTT
TRBJ2-3 | . | TRBV19 | . | CASSSPWRVSTDTQYF | TGTGCCAGTAGTAGCCCCTGGCGGGTGAGCACAGATACGCAGTATTTT
TRBJ1-5 | . | TRBV11-3 | . | CASSPIPRGRYSNQPQHF | TGTGCCAGCAGCCCTATCCCAAGAGGGCGGTATAGCAATCAGCCCCAGCATTTT
TRBJ2-1 | . | TRBV6-1 | . | CASSERRSSYNEQFF | TGTGCCAGCAGTGAACGGCGGAGCTCCTACAATGAGCAGTTCTTC
TRBJ1-1 | few | TRBV5-4 | . | CASSSRVLNTEAFF | TGTGCCAGCAGCTCCAGGGTACTGAACACTGAAGCTTTCTTT
TRBJ2-6 | once | TRBV7-2 | . | CASSLTGTYSSGANVLTF | TGTGCCAGCAGCTTAACCGGGACTTACAGCTCTGGGGCCAACGTCCTGACTTTC
TRBJ2-7 | . | TRBV6-5 | TRBD2 | CASSGLAGAYEQYF | TGTGCCAGCAGTGGACTAGCGGGGGCCTACGAGCAGTACTTC
TRBJ1-1 | . | TRBV6-5 | . | CASSDEGANTEAFF | TGTGCCAGCAGCGACGAGGGAGCAAACACTGAAGCTTTCTTT
TRBJ1-4 | . | TRBV5-6 | TRBD1 | CASSFRPGTGNEKLFF | TGTGCCAGCAGCTTTCGCCCCGGGACAGGAAATGAAAAACTGTTTTTT
TRBJ1-2 | once | TRBV29-1 | . | CSGEFNYGYTF | TGCAGCGGCGAATTTAACTATGGCTACACCTTC
TRBJ1-1 | few | TRBV9 | . | CASSVLGGLGEAFF | TGTGCCAGCAGCGTCCTGGGGGGATTAGGTGAAGCTTTCTTT
TRBJ2-7 | . | TRBV19 | TRBD1 | CASSPPGQYYEQYF | TGTGCCAGTAGTCCCCCGGGACAGTACTACGAGCAGTACTTC
TRBJ2-1 | . | TRBV6-5 | . | CASQISEYNEQFF | TGTGCCAGCCAGATATCGGAGTACAATGAGCAGTTCTTC
TRBJ2-5 | . | TRBV28 | . | CASRVAEQETQYF | TGTGCCAGCCGAGTAGCAGAGCAAGAGACCCAGTACTTC